This TCR beta chain emerged from a study of OX40 agonist ivuxolimab in advanced cancers. Any history of autoimmune disease or systemic immunosuppression disqualified patients. The investigators sampled blood at baseline, at cycle 4 day 1, and at cycle 7 day 1. The CDR3 spans 15 residues. Only in-frame clones appear in the TCRdb table, and some are missing; sequencing was by immunoSEQ multiplex PCR. Of about 22,000 clones listed, about nine tenths are singletons. V is TRBV21-1 and J is TRBJ2-2; the table assigns TRBD2, which was not confirmed against the DNA. TRBV21-1 is deemed a pseudogene. Source: CD4+ or CD8+ T cells sorted from blood, taken in a trial of the OX40 agonist ivuxolimab. This sequence was found in an adult with an advanced solid tumor such as melanoma, head and neck, liver or kidney cancer. The CDR3 DNA follows: TGTGCCAGCAGCCCTACTAGCGTAAGGATAGGGGAGCTGTTTTTT. Amino acid sequence: CASSPTSVRIGELFF.